This T cell receptor beta chain is from a study of blood T cell repertoires in COVID-19. There are 17 residues in the CDR3. The V gene lost 2 bases and the J gene lost 0 bases, with 16 bases spanning the gap. Germline loops: CDR1 MNHEY, CDR2 SVGEGT. In the study's own analysis: By means of reference gene primer amplification, nucleated cell counts were estimated. Produced via immunoSEQ multiplex PCR; TCRdb's table is partial and in-frame only. V and J calls plus clone size are reproduced from that table; the DNA served to infer D and trimming. The table includes fewer than 300,000 clones, 82% detected once.

The chain has TRBV6-2 or TRBV6-3 and TRBJ2-5; possibly TRBD2 for D (6 bases). The sample was peripheral blood. This clonotype originated in a woman aged 18-29 years with acute or convalescent COVID-19. The CDR3 DNA follows: TGTGCCAGCAGTTACCCCCGACTAGAGGGGAACCAAGAGACCCAGTACTTC. It codes for CASSYPRLEGNQETQYF.